This TCR beta chain was sequenced for a study of blood T cell repertoires in COVID-19. Study in general: Researchers got acute and convalescent COVID-19 samples from the United States, Italy and Spain.

The length of the CDR3 is 16 residues. Per the germline V gene, CDR1 is MNHEY and CDR2 is SVGAGI. The ends were cut back, 4 bases at V and 0 bases at J, with 10 bases in the middle. Here immunoSEQ multiplex PCR was the method, and the copy in TCRdb shows in-frame clones only, minus some. The sample includes approximately 210,000 clones, about four fifths seen only once; the top ten take about 3.9%. The clonotype comes from a woman older than 75 with acute or convalescent COVID-19. The specimen was peripheral blood. This chain uses TRBV6-5 with TRBJ1-6; D remains unclear. CDR3 bases: TGTGCCAGCAGTTTGGTGGAGAGCTCCTATAATTCACCCCTCCACTTT. This sequence encodes CASSLVESSYNSPLHF.